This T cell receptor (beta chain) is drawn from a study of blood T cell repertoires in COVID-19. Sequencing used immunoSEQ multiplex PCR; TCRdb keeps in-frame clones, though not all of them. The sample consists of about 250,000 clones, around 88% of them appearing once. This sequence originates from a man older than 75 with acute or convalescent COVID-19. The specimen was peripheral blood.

CDR3 bases: TGTGCCAGCAGCTTGGCCGCTCAGGGTGAAGCTTTCTTT. Translating gives CASSLAAQGEAFF. The V and J genes are TRBV5-5 and TRBJ1-1, with D perhaps matching TRBD1 (5 bases). Per germline, CDR1 SGHKS and CDR2 YYEKEE (reference sequence). V shed 0 bases and J shed 7 bases, with 10 bases lying between them. The CDR3 loop spans 13 amino acids.